The 12 T cell receptor beta chains given below trace back to one sample, sequenced in a study of blood T cell repertoires in COVID-19. Only in-frame clones appear in the TCRdb table, and some are missing; sequencing was by immunoSEQ multiplex PCR. This table has about 480,000 clones, 70% to 90% appearing once. Sequenced material: PBMCs or T cells enriched from blood (not recorded which). These receptors were collected from a woman aged 18-29 years with acute COVID-19.

This rearrangement joins TRBV18 to TRBJ2-3; 9 bases align to TRBD2. The CDR3 spans 18 residues. Germline loops: CDR1 KGHSH, CDR2 LQKENI. Germline trimming cut 4 bases from V and 0 bases from J; bases unmatched to any gene: 11. The chain's CDR3 is CASSLIGREGRSTDTQYF. The CDR3 region has the DNA TGTGCCAGCTCACTGATCGGGCGGGAGGGCCGTAGCACAGATACGCAGTATTTT.

CDR3 in amino acids: CASKRGIWGETTDTQYF. The CDR3 DNA follows: TGCGCCAGCAAAAGGGGGATTTGGGGTGAGACCACAGATACGCAGTATTTT. The chain combines TRBV4-1 with TRBJ2-3; D may be TRBD1 (6 bases). V was trimmed by 7 bases and J by 2 bases, leaving 22 bases between them. CDR3 length: 17 amino acids. Germline values: CDR1 MGHRA, CDR2 YSYEKL.

V gene TRBV5-6 combines with J gene TRBJ1-6; perhaps TRBD1 as D (6 bases). The germline V gene encodes CDR1 SGHDT and CDR2 YYEEEE. Trimming shortened V by 0 bases and J by 9 bases, and 13 bases separated the two germline ends. The CDR3 covers 15 residues. The CDR3 nucleotides read TGTGCCAGCAGCTTGGGTCCAGGGGTCGGTTCACCCCTCCACTTT. It codes for CASSLGPGVGSPLHF.

Only a few counts were recorded for this clone. The chain recombines TRBV6-2 or TRBV6-3 with TRBJ2-7, with 9 bases identical to TRBD2. V was clipped by 4 bases and J by 3 bases; unmatched bases: 4. In germline, CDR1 is MNHEY, CDR2 SVGEGT. The CDR3 sequence is 14 residues long. The CDR3 DNA reads as TGTGCCAGCAGTTCCATAGCGGGAGTCTACGAGCAGTACTTC. Protein: CASSSIAGVYEQYF.

The chain carries TRBV6-1 and TRBJ1-5; D is unresolved. The CDR3 extends over 14 amino acids. CDR1 MNHNS and CDR2 SASEGT come from the germline V gene. V lost 3 bases to trimming and J lost 5 bases, with 11 bases between them. The CDR3 DNA sequence: TGTGCCAGCAGTGATATGGGCACACATCAGCCCCAGCATTTT. This gives the protein CASSDMGTHQPQHF.

V is TRBV7-2 and J is TRBJ2-7; TRBD2 matches at 7 bases. V was clipped by 4 bases and J by 5 bases; unmatched bases: 11. The germline V gene encodes CDR1 SGHTA and CDR2 FQGNSA. CDR3 length: 15 amino acids. For the CDR3, the DNA is TGTGCCAGCAGCTCGGGTCTACGCGGGAGTAACGAGCAGTACTTC. Its translation: CASSSGLRGSNEQYF.

The J gene is TRBJ2-5, the V gene TRBV5-4; D possibly corresponds to TRBD1 (6 bases). There are 13 residues in the CDR3. Germline V gene sequence: CDR1 SGHNT, CDR2 YYREEE (reference sequence). V dropped 4 bases and J dropped 6 bases, with 13 bases sitting between them. CDR3 bases: TGTGCCAGCAGCCCCCCAGGGGAGCAGACCCAGTACTTC. This translates into CASSPPGEQTQYF.

The V call is TRBV12-5, the J call TRBJ2-7, with a tentative D call TRBD1 (6 bases). This CDR3 has 14 residues. Germline CDR1 reads LGHNT; CDR2 reads FRNRAP. With 7 bases removed from V and 0 bases from J, the gap between germline ends came to 13 bases. The CDR3 reads CASVPDRSSYEQYF. In nucleotides, the CDR3 is TGTGCTAGTGTCCCGGACAGATCCTCCTACGAGCAGTACTTC.

CDR3 residues: CASSPIAGQGADEQYF. CDR3 bases: TGTGCCAGCAGCCCTATCGCGGGACAGGGGGCCGACGAGCAGTACTTC. V is TRBV11-2 and J is TRBJ2-7; 12 nucleotides agree with TRBD1. Germline CDR1 reads SGHAT; CDR2 reads FQNNGV. V was pared by 5 bases and J by 5 bases, with 10 bases of the junction left unmatched. The CDR3 has 16 residues.

The rearrangement links TRBV5-1 to TRBJ2-3, with unresolved D. CDR3 length: 12 residues. Germline CDR1 SGHRS, CDR2 YFSETQ. V was trimmed by 2 bases and J by 3 bases, leaving 4 bases between them. The CDR3 DNA reads TGCGCCAGCAGCTTTCGGACAGATACGCAGTATTTT. Protein product: CASSFRTDTQYF.

The chain joins TRBV4-1 to TRBJ1-5; D is unresolved. Germline-derived CDR1 and CDR2 are MGHRA and YSYEKL. The CDR3 has 13 amino acids. V was clipped by 0 bases and J by 12 bases, with 12 bases between them. CDR3: CASSQDGRDLQHF. Here the CDR3 DNA reads TGCGCCAGCAGCCAAGATGGGCGGGATCTCCAGCATTTT.

The gene calls are TRBV2 and TRBJ2-7, with 7 bases lining up with TRBD2. The V segment lost 10 bases and the J segment 0 bases; nucleotides outside the gene matches: 15. This CDR3 spans 16 amino acids. Germline assignment: CDR1 SNHLY and CDR2 FYNNEI. The CDR3 DNA reads TGTGCCACCAGGGAGGGAGGGACTTTAGGCTCCTACGAGCAGTACTTC. The encoded protein is CATREGGTLGSYEQYF.